Here is one T cell receptor beta chain with its context. What it recognizes is unknown. Each patient with chemo-refractory metastatic non-small-cell lung cancer was treated with focal radiation plus CTLA-4 blockade using ipilimumab. Libraries were prepared by immunoSEQ multiplex PCR; TCRdb keeps only in-frame clonotypes and omits some of them. The data hold roughly 62,000 clones, with 77% observed a single time. The sample is drawn from a study of radiotherapy plus CTLA-4 blockade in lung cancer. Study background: Objective responses were documented in around a sixth of patients, with disease control in 25% to 35%. Study-wide results and caveats: There was expansion of tumor-derived TCR clones in blood after radiotherapy plus ipilimumab. Interferon-beta and early blood T cell clone dynamics reportedly predicted response best.

CDR3 length equals 13 residues. The V and J ends lost 2 bases and 3 bases respectively, with 8 bases between them. Germline V lookup: CDR1 SGHNT, CDR2 YYREEE (reference sequence). This rearrangement joins TRBV5-4 to TRBJ1-1; a weak D match, TRBD1 (6 bases). The specimen comprised peripheral blood, sampled from a patient treated with radiotherapy plus ipilimumab. The sequence came from a human donor with non-small cell lung cancer who had a complete response to radiotherapy plus ipilimumab. This chain's CDR3 is CASSFRQDTEAFF. The CDR3 nucleotides are TGTGCCAGCAGCTTCCGACAGGACACTGAAGCTTTCTTT.